Here is one T cell receptor beta chain with its context. This clone appeared a few times. The clone's antigen remains unknown. Base-call qualities are not available, and no considerably larger clone is one nucleotide away. This sample is part of a study of sequential checkpoint blockade in melanoma (dated by TCRdb to between 2018 and 2021). The study in broad terms: Patients were randomized 1:1 to first-line nivolumab followed by ipilimumab (arm A) or ipilimumab followed by nivolumab (arm B). Maintenance nivolumab came after both trial sequences. Beyond this particular receptor, the publication reports: Validation of the response-prediction model combining TCR metrics and mutation burden is needed in larger, independent patient cohorts.

In the paper's terms, the treatment or condition label means: randomized to nivolumab then ipilimumab (arm A) or the reverse (arm B). None of the trial patients had been given prior DNA-damaging chemotherapy. A FACS Aria II flow cytometer was used to sort live CD3+CD8+ cells that were negative for CD19 and CD56 from thawed PBMCs. CheckMate 064, a randomized, open-label phase II trial of sequential checkpoint blockade, was the source of the samples, all of which came from patients with melanoma. Leukapheresis was used to collect peripheral blood mononuclear cells, which were then purified with Ficoll-Paque and frozen in human serum with about 9.3% DMSO. Right after sorting, the blood CD3+CD8+ cells were verified to be >95% pure, and DNA extraction followed. The immunoSEQ Assay was used to immunosequence TCRbeta CDR3 regions from genomic DNA. Before high-throughput sequencing, the genomic DNA was amplified using bias-controlled multiplex PCR. The original pipeline was this. To quantify the absolute abundance of each unique TCRbeta CDR3 region, the sequences were collapsed and filtered. Clonality, defined as 1 minus Pielou's evenness, was calculated using productive rearrangements only. A previously published method was used to identify clones with significantly greater frequencies in on-treatment samples than in baseline samples. This immuneACCESS table, as held by TCRdb, lists in-frame sequences with V and J called but not all clones. Of the missing ones, under half trace to an unresolved V gene in checked studies; the others have no known cause. V and J calls and clone size come straight from that table; D and trimming were deduced from the DNA. The sample has around 5,000 clones on record, about 72% of them singletons. Of the sample, under 65% is held by the ten largest clones.

V loses 6 bases of germline sequence and J loses 1 base, and the interval between the two ends is 13 bases. Taken from cysteine to phenylalanine, the CDR3 has 14 residues. CDR3 DNA only is kept here, 42 bases in frame from base 1. CDR1 and CDR2 (SNHLY, FYNNEI) derive from the germline V gene. Rearrangement joined TRBV2 to TRBJ2-7; 6 matching bases give a weak D call of TRBD2. Material: CD8+ T cells sorted from blood (inferred from file names), obtained from a patient given nivolumab and ipilimumab in sequence. This sequence was found in a human donor with melanoma. The CDR3 here reads CASSRRGLSYEQYF. The nucleotides read TGTGCCAGCAGCCGAAGGGGACTTTCCTACGAGCAGTACTTC.